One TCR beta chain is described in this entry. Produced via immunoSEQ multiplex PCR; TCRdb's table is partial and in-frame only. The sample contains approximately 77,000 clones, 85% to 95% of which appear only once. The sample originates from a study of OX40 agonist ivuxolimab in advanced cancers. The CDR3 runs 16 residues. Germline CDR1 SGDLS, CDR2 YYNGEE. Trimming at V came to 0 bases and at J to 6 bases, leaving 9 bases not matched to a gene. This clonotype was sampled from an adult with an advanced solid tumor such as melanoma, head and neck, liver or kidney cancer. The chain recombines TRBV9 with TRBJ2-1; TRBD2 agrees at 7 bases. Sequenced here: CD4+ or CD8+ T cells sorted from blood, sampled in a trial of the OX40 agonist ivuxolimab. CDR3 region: CASSVALGGGGNEQFF. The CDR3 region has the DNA TGTGCCAGCAGCGTAGCCCTCGGCGGGGGAGGCAATGAGCAGTTCTTC.